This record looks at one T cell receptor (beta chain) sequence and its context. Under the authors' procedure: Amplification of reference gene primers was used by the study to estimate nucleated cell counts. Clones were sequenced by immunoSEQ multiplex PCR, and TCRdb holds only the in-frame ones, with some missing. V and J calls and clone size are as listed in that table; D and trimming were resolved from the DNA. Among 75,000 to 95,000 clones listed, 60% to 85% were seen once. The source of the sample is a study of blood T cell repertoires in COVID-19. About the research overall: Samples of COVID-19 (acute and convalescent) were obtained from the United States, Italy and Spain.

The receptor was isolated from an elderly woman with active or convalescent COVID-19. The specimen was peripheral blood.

The chain's CDR3 is CASSALQGETQYF. The CDR3 DNA reads TGTGCCAGCTCAGCCCTTCAGGGGGAGACCCAGTACTTC. The chain links TRBV18 to TRBJ2-5, with D possibly matching TRBD1 (6 bases). This CDR3 is built from 13 residues. V shed 5 bases and J shed 5 bases, with 12 bases lying between them. Germline V gene lookup returns CDR1 KGHSH and CDR2 LQKENI. The complete variable domain, with remaining parts taken from reference TRBV18 and TRBJ2-5, reads NAGVMQNPRHLVRRRGQEARLRCSPMKGHSHVYWYRQLPEEGLKFMVYLQKENIIDESGMPKERFSAEFPKEGPSILRIQQVVRGDSAAYFCASSALQGETQYFGPGTRLLVL.